The next 7 T cell receptor beta chains were all read from a single sample in a study of long-term antiretroviral therapy in people with HIV. Sequencing relied on immunoSEQ assay v3.0, run at survey level. Clones were read by immunoSEQ multiplex PCR, and TCRdb kept only the in-frame ones, dropping some. The sample includes some 16,000 clones, roughly 81% of them seen just once. Sequencing was performed on unsorted PBMCs, taken 0.5 years after starting antiretroviral therapy. The receptors here all came from a woman aged 40 to 50 with HIV.

In its sample, this clone was seen a few times. The chain combines TRBV27 with TRBJ1-2, with 10 bases lining up with TRBD1. This CDR3 spans 13 amino acids. V dropped 6 bases and J dropped 6; count of bases not matched to a gene: 4. From germline, CDR1 is MNHEY and CDR2 SMNVEV (reference sequence). As DNA, the CDR3 is TGTGCCAGCAGCTACGGGACAGGGGATGGCTACACCTTC. The encoded protein is CASSYGTGDGYTF.

The rearrangement uses TRBV7-6 and TRBJ2-7; 10 bases are shared with TRBD1. From germline, CDR1 is SGHVS and CDR2 FNYEAQ. The CDR3 contains 14 residues. V lost 5 bases and J lost 2; bases outside the gene matches: 3. The CDR3 sequence is CASSNGQGAYEQYF. As DNA, the CDR3 is TGTGCCAGCAGCAACGGACAGGGGGCCTACGAGCAGTACTTC. Full variable domain (rest looked up from reference TRBV7-6 and TRBJ2-7): GAGVSQSPRYKVTKRGQDVALRCDPISGHVSLYWYRQALGQGPEFLTYFNYEAQQDKSGLPNDRFSAERPEGSISTLTIQRTEQRDSAMYRCASSNGQGAYEQYFGPGTRLTVT.

V and J are TRBV7-9 and TRBJ1-4; possible D gene TRBD1, 6 bases. V was trimmed by 2 bases and J by 3 bases, leaving 13 bases between them. This CDR3 is built from 16 residues. The germline CDR1 and CDR2 sequences are SEHNR and FQNEAQ (reference sequence). The DNA for the CDR3 is TGTGCCAGCAGCTTAATCAGGGGCGCTTCTAATGAAAAACTGTTTTTT. Amino acids: CASSLIRGASNEKLFF.

This sequence joins TRBV9 and TRBJ2-1, with TRBD1 matching 8 bases. CDR3 length: 15 residues. Germline V gene sequence: CDR1 SGDLS, CDR2 YYNGEE. V trimming: 4 bases; J trimming: 0 bases; junction bases outside the gene matches: 3. Written as DNA, the CDR3 is TGTGCCAGCAGCCCAGGGGGCGGCTCCTACAATGAGCAGTTCTTC. Encoded protein: CASSPGGGSYNEQFF.

The chain uses TRBV5-4 and TRBJ2-7; no clear D gene. V lost 0 bases to trimming and J lost 0 bases, with 10 bases between them. Germline loops: CDR1 SGHNT, CDR2 YYREEE (reference sequence). This CDR3 has 15 amino acids. CDR3 region: CASSLGLTVSYEQYF. The CDR3 nucleotides are TGTGCCAGCAGCTTGGGGCTGACTGTCTCCTACGAGCAGTACTTC.

CDR3 nucleotide sequence: TGTGCCAGTAGTATGCGCAGGACCTTCGAGCAAAAACTGTTTTTT. It codes for CASSMRRTFEQKLFF. J is TRBJ1-4 and V is TRBV19; D gene uncertain. V was shortened by 3 bases and J by 9 bases, with 17 bases between the two germline ends. The CDR3 length is 15 residues. Germline V gives CDR1 LNHDA, CDR2 SQIVND (reference sequence).

The chain has TRBV27 and TRBJ2-2, with D possibly called TRBD1 or TRBD2 (6 bases each). The CDR3 spans 16 residues. Trimming shortened V by 3 bases and J by 2 bases, and 13 bases separated the two germline ends. Germline V gene lookup returns CDR1 MNHEY and CDR2 SMNVEV (reference sequence). CDR3 sequence (DNA): TGTGCCAGCAGTTTTGGAGGGACAACAAACACCGGGGAGCTGTTTTTT. Protein sequence: CASSFGGTTNTGELFF.